Presented here are 25 T cell receptor beta chains from one specimen sequenced in a study of cytomegalovirus exposure and HLA in healthy donors (dated by TCRdb to the late 2010s). The library was produced with the immunoSEQ multiplex PCR assay. A mixture of 60 forward primers for TCR Vbeta segments and 13 reverse primers for TCR Jbeta segments was used in the multiplex PCR. TCRdb obtained this table from immuneACCESS and retained in-frame rearrangements with V and J assigned. These tables miss some clones; where compared with another copy, unresolved V genes account for less than half of the shortfall, and the remainder is unexplained. This sample holds tens of thousands of clones; around 82% were observed only once. The ten largest clones add up to 6.5% to 8.5% of the sample. The material sequenced was PBMCs. Every receptor here comes from a man aged 18 to 35 in good health and CMV-seropositive.

This clone turned up a few times. This sequence joins TRBV21-1 and TRBJ1-5; no check of the table's D call, TRBD1, against the DNA was made. TRBV21-1 is deemed a pseudogene. CDR3 length: 16 amino acids. CDR3 nucleotides: TGTGCCAGCAGCAAAGACGATACAGGGTCCTATCAGCCCCAGCATTTT. As protein: CASSKDDTGSYQPQHF.

The gene calls are TRBV4-2 and TRBJ2-7; D gene ambiguous. V was shortened by 0 bases and J by 3 bases, with 15 bases between the two germline ends. Germline CDR1 and CDR2: LGHNA and YNFKEQ. This CDR3 has 16 amino acids. This CDR3 reads CASSQDNEEPGYEQYF. Here the CDR3 DNA reads TGTGCCAGCAGCCAAGATAATGAGGAGCCCGGCTACGAGCAGTACTTC.

This clone is labeled medium-sized. This chain links TRBV6-5 with TRBJ2-1; maybe TRBD2 (5 bases). Looked up from germline, CDR1 is MNHEY and CDR2 is SVGAGI. The V end lost 9 bases, the J end lost 0 bases, and 12 bases lay between the germline ends. The CDR3 covers 14 residues. This CDR3 reads CASRSGSSYNEQFF. The CDR3 DNA is TGTGCCAGTCGGTCGGGAAGCTCCTACAATGAGCAGTTCTTC.

The chain couples TRBV5-1 to TRBJ2-7, with 16 positions matching TRBD2. V shed 2 bases and J 5 bases; nucleotides not matched to a gene: 10. The CDR3 has 18 amino acids. Germline V gene data show CDR1 as SGHRS and CDR2 as YFSETQ. Here the CDR3 reads CASSFPSGLAGGLHEQYF. The CDR3 DNA reads as TGCGCCAGCAGCTTTCCCTCGGGACTAGCGGGGGGGCTTCACGAGCAGTACTTC.

The chain recombines TRBV10-1 with TRBJ1-1; D remains ambiguous. Germline loops: CDR1 WNHNN, CDR2 SYGVQD (reference sequence). V was cut by 8 bases and J by 3 bases, with 16 bases left in between. The CDR3 loop spans 14 amino acids. The CDR3 sequence: CASLMGSGDTEAFF. In DNA form, the CDR3 reads TGCGCCAGCCTGATGGGGAGTGGCGACACTGAAGCTTTCTTT.

The chain carries TRBV5-1 and TRBJ2-7; 10 nucleotides align to TRBD1. The CDR3 consists of 13 residues. The germline gives CDR1 SGHRS, CDR2 YFSETQ. V was clipped by 3 bases and J by 6 bases; unmatched bases: 3. Written as DNA, the CDR3 is TGCGCCAGCAGCTCTGGACAGGGGGGCGAGCAGTACTTC. Residues: CASSSGQGGEQYF.

The rearrangement links TRBV5-4 to TRBJ1-6; 9 bases align to TRBD1. The ends lost 4 bases at V and 10 bases at J; junction bases unmatched: 9. Germline values: CDR1 SGHNT, CDR2 YYREEE (reference sequence). CDR3 length: 15 amino acids. The CDR3 here is CASSVNRGLGSPLHF. Written as DNA, the CDR3 is TGTGCCAGCAGCGTAAACAGGGGGCTAGGGTCACCCCTCCACTTT.

This chain joins TRBV9 and TRBJ2-3; D perhaps matches TRBD2 (6 bases). The V end lost 3 bases, the J end lost 1 base, and 15 bases lay between the germline ends. The germline V gene encodes CDR1 SGDLS and CDR2 YYNGEE. This CDR3 contains 16 residues. CDR3 bases: TGTGCCAGCAGCGGCGAGACGGGACTTCGCACAGATACGCAGTATTTT. It specifies CASSGETGLRTDTQYF.

This chain connects TRBV28 to TRBJ2-7; 8 bases are shared with TRBD1. The CDR3 is 13 amino acids. The V segment lost 6 bases and the J segment 1 base; nucleotides outside the gene matches: 2. From germline, CDR1 is MDHEN and CDR2 SYDVKM. The CDR3 DNA is TGTGCCAGCAGACGGACAGGGTCCTACGAGCAGTACTTC. Translating it yields CASRRTGSYEQYF. Full variable domain (missing parts from reference TRBV28 and TRBJ2-7): DVKVTQSSRYLVKRTGEKVFLECVQDMDHENMFWYRQDPGLGLRLIYFSYDVKMKEKGDIPEGYSVSREKKERFSLILESASTNQTSMYLCASRRTGSYEQYFGPGTRLTVT.

As to this clone: Compared with germline, one end of the junction differs, possibly owing to a read error. V and J are TRBV6-5 and TRBJ2-3; 12 bases line up with TRBD2. Germline CDR1 reads MNHEY; CDR2 reads SVGAGI. The CDR3 extends over 14 amino acids. The CDR3 DNA reads as TGTGCCAGCAGTTATGGGACTAGCGGGCCCGCGCCCACTTTT. Its protein product is CASSYGTSGPAPTF.

The CDR3: CASSPDLDSQWTQYF. DNA for the CDR3: TGTGCCAGCAGCCCTGACCTGGACAGCCAATGGACCCAGTACTTC. The rearrangement links TRBV9 to TRBJ2-5; D perhaps matches TRBD1 (6 bases). Germline CDR1 SGDLS, CDR2 YYNGEE. The CDR3 spans 15 residues. V lost 4 bases and J 7 bases, leaving 20 bases between the germline ends.

The J gene is TRBJ1-4, the V gene TRBV4-1, with a possible D match to TRBD1 (5 bases). There are 15 residues in the CDR3. Germline values: CDR1 MGHRA, CDR2 YSYEKL. V lost 0 bases and J lost 6, with 11 bases in between. The CDR3 loop reads CASSQDPGLYEKLFF. CDR3 in DNA: TGCGCCAGCAGCCAAGATCCAGGGTTGTATGAAAAACTGTTTTTT.

The V call is TRBV7-9, the J call TRBJ2-7; 7 bases match TRBD2. The trim removed 5 bases at V and 2 bases at J, leaving 6 bases unmatched. The V gene's germline CDR1 is SEHNR and CDR2 FQNEAQ (reference sequence). This CDR3 spans 14 amino acids. CDR3 amino acids: CASSRGGVPYEQYF. The CDR3 nucleotides are TGTGCCAGCAGCAGGGGAGGGGTACCCTACGAGCAGTACTTC.

This clone was found once. The rearrangement joins TRBV30 to TRBJ1-1; D gene unclear. V was shortened by 0 bases and J by 1 base, with 12 bases between the two germline ends. The germline CDR1 and CDR2 sequences are GTSNPN and SVGIG (reference sequence). This CDR3 has 15 residues. CDR3 sequence (DNA): TGTGCCTGGAGTGTAAGGACCGCGGGGAACACTGAAGCTTTCTTT. The encoded protein is CAWSVRTAGNTEAFF.

This sequence joins TRBV6-1 and TRBJ1-5; 9 bases are shared with TRBD1. The CDR3 contains 13 residues. Per germline, CDR1 MNHNS and CDR2 SASEGT. With V trimmed by 7 bases and J by 7 bases, 5 bases remained unmatched. For the CDR3, the DNA is TGTGCCAGCACCGGGACAGGGTACCAGCCCCAGCATTTT. It codes for CASTGTGYQPQHF.

This chain connects TRBV2 to TRBJ2-5; weak D call: TRBD1 (6 bases). The CDR3 spans 13 residues. With 7 bases removed from V and 5 bases from J, the gap between germline ends came to 14 bases. Germline CDR1 SNHLY, CDR2 FYNNEI. The CDR3 reads CASTQGLFETQYF. The DNA for the CDR3 is TGTGCCAGCACCCAGGGGTTGTTCGAGACCCAGTACTTC.

The rearrangement links TRBV28 to TRBJ1-2; TRBD1 might be the D (5 bases). The CDR3 has 15 residues. V was clipped by 6 bases and J by 3 bases, with 17 bases between them. In germline, CDR1 is MDHEN, CDR2 SYDVKM. DNA of the CDR3: TGTGCCAGCAGCCTAATTCAGGGTCTTGACTATGGCTACACCTTC. Translated: CASSLIQGLDYGYTF.

The chain is built from TRBV2 and TRBJ1-5; D may be TRBD1 (6 bases). V lost 11 bases and J lost 4, with 15 bases in between. The CDR3 is made up of 13 amino acids. Germline-derived CDR1 and CDR2 are SNHLY and FYNNEI. CDR3 DNA: TGTGCCTCCGATCCACAGGGTAATCAGCCCCAGCATTTT. Amino acid sequence: CASDPQGNQPQHF.

This clone has a handful of counts. The V gene is TRBV5-1, the J gene TRBJ2-7; tentative D call: TRBD1 (6 bases). Per the germline V gene, CDR1 is SGHRS and CDR2 is YFSETQ. Trimming left V 4 bases short and J 1 base short, with 15 bases between. CDR3 length: 15 residues. The CDR3 spells CASSPWTVSSYEQYF. DNA for the CDR3: TGCGCCAGCAGCCCATGGACAGTGAGTTCCTACGAGCAGTACTTC.

The gene calls are TRBV29-1 and TRBJ2-7; 10 nucleotides align to TRBD2. Germline lookup yields CDR1 SQVTM and CDR2 ANQGSEA. This CDR3 contains 12 residues. V dropped 6 bases and J dropped 12; count of bases not matched to a gene: 11. The CDR3 coding sequence is TGCAGCGTGGGGGCGGCTAGCGGGAGCCGGTACTTC. It translates to CSVGAASGSRYF.

V is TRBV29-1 and J is TRBJ1-2; a weak D match, TRBD1 (5 bases). CDR1 and CDR2 from the germline V gene are SQVTM and ANQGSEA. Trimming removed 6 bases at V and 1 base at J, with 9 bases between. There are 12 residues in the CDR3. For the CDR3, the DNA is TGCAGCGTGGTCGACAGTAACTATGGCTACACCTTC. This gives the protein CSVVDSNYGYTF.

CDR3: CASSSNSDTQYF. The CDR3 DNA is TGCGCCAGCAGCTCTAACTCAGATACGCAGTATTTT. The chain carries TRBV5-1 and TRBJ2-3; D ambiguous. This CDR3 contains 12 residues. Between the trimmed V and J ends, which lost 3 bases and 4 bases, there was a span of 6 bases. CDR1 SGHRS and CDR2 YFSETQ come from the germline V gene.

This chain joins TRBV7-8 and TRBJ1-2; TRBD1 matches at 9 bases. V shed 5 bases, J shed 0 bases, and the junction held 10 bases outside the gene matches. The CDR3 length is 17 residues. The germline V gene encodes CDR1 SGHVS and CDR2 FQNEAQ. The CDR3 nucleotides read TGTGCCAGCAGCCCAGGGGTTCGGACAGGGGCTAACTATGGCTACACCTTC. Translated, it gives CASSPGVRTGANYGYTF.

This clone was seen only once. The V call is TRBV11-3, the J call TRBJ2-3; D may be TRBD1 (6 bases). From germline, CDR1 is SGHNT and CDR2 YENEEA. The CDR3 runs to 15 residues. Trimming took 5 bases from V and 5 from J, leaving 17 bases between them. CDR3 sequence (DNA): TGTGCCAGCAGCCCACTAGGGGGTCCCGGAGATACGCAGTATTTT. Its protein is CASSPLGGPGDTQYF. The variable domain in full, with the rest retrieved from reference TRBV11-3 and TRBJ2-3, is EAGVVQSPRYKIIEKKQPVAFWCNPISGHNTLYWYLQNLGQGPELLIRYENEEAVDDSQLPKDRFSAERLKGVDSTLKIQPAELGDSAVYLCASSPLGGPGDTQYFGPGTRLTVL.

J is TRBJ1-5 and V is TRBV6-1; maybe TRBD1 (6 bases). Germline V gene sequence: CDR1 MNHNS, CDR2 SASEGT. V lost 2 bases and J lost 7, with 9 bases in between. The CDR3 consists of 13 residues. In DNA form, the CDR3 reads TGTGCCAGCAGTGAATGGGGGCGGCAGCCCCAGCATTTT. The encoded protein is CASSEWGRQPQHF.